This T cell receptor (beta chain) was identified in a study of T-cell memory formation after mild COVID-19. TCRdb reprocessed the 5' RACE reads via MiXCR and lists one record per CDR3 protein. The sample holds about 600,000 distinct CDR3 sequences; about a fifth are singletons and the top ten take roughly 8.3%. Whole-study findings and limits: The study found contracting CD4+ clones mainly in CM and EM and contracting CD8+ clones in EMRA.

This clonotype was detected only a few times. The antigen is undetermined. The junction departs from the called germline gene at one end, perhaps through a read error. From germline, CDR1 is SGHTA and CDR2 FQGNSA. The length of the CDR3 is 12 residues. The source of this sequence is an adult woman who had mild COVID-19 (a few samples of this study predate the infection). Cell type and time point are not known. The chain joins TRBV7-2 to TRBJ1-2; D gene unclear. Sequencing was done on a sample of PBMCs or a T cell subset sorted from them (not recorded which). CDR3 protein: CASSDFNFGYTF. CDR3 sequence (DNA): TGTGCCAGCAGCGATTTCAACTTTGGCTACACCTTC.